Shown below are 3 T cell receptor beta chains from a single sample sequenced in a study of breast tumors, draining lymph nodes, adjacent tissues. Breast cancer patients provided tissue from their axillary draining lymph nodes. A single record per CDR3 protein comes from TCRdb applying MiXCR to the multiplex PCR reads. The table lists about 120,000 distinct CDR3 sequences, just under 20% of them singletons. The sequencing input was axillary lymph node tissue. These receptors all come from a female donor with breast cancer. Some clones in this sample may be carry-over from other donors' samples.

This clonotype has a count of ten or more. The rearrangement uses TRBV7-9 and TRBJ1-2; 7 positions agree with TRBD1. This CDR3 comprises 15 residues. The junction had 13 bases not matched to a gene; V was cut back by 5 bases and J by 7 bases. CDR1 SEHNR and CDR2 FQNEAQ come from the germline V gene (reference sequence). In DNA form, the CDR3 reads TGTGCCAGCAGCCGAGCTCTTACAGGGGTTGGTGGCTACACCTTC. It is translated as CASSRALTGVGGYTF.

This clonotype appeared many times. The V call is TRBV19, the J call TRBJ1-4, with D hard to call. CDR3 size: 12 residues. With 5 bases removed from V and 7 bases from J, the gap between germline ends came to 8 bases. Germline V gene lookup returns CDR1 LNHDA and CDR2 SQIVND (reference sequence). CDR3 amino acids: CASSDPGEKLFF. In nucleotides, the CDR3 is TGTGCCAGTAGTGACCCGGGTGAAAAACTGTTTTTT.

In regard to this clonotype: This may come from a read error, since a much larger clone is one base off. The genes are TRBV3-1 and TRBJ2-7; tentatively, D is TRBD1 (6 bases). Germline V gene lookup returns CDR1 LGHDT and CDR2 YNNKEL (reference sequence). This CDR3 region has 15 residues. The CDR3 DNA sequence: TGTGCCAGCAGTCCTCCGGGACACCTAACCTACGAGCAGTGCTTC. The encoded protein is CASSPPGHLTYEQCF.